This T cell receptor (beta chain) originates from a study of cytomegalovirus exposure and HLA in healthy donors. PCR used 60 Vbeta primers and 13 Jbeta primers. TCRdb's copy holds only in-frame clones and misses some; the assay was immunoSEQ multiplex PCR. The profile shows roughly 140,000 clones, around 60% of them singletons. This clone has a single count. The origin of this receptor is a woman aged 55-70 years in good health and CMV-seropositive. The specimen was PBMCs.

DNA of the CDR3: TGTGCCAGCAGCACGTGGCTGGATACGCAGTATTTT. Its protein is CASSTWLDTQYF. The chain has TRBV7-2 and TRBJ2-3; D uncertain. V was trimmed by 5 bases and J by 6 bases, leaving 9 bases between them. From germline, CDR1 is SGHTA and CDR2 FQGNSA. The CDR3 runs to 12 residues.